One and the same sample provided the 28 T cell receptor beta chains below, sequenced in a study of shared clonotypes between healthy human individuals. The protocol was immunoSEQ multiplex PCR, while the TCRdb copy is restricted to in-frame clones and leaves out a portion. The data hold 1.4 million to 1.5 million clones, with 95% to 97% observed a single time. Sequenced: naive CD4+ T cells sorted from blood. Subset specified: CD45RA+ positively selected. These receptors were taken from a man aged 25-45 years in good health.

The V call is TRBV14, the J call TRBJ2-3; 7 bases line up with TRBD2. Germline V CDR1 and CDR2: SGHDN, FVKESK. The CDR3 covers 14 residues. V gave up 3 bases and J gave up 2 bases; unmatched junction bases: 2. The CDR3 DNA follows: TGTGCCAGCAGCCAGGCGGGAGCCACAGATACGCAGTATTTT. Amino acids: CASSQAGATDTQYF. Complete variable domain (other parts from reference TRBV14 and TRBJ2-3): EAGVTQFPSHSVIEKGQTVTLRCDPISGHDNLYWYRRVMGKEIKFLLHFVKESKQDESGMPNNRFLAERTGGTYSTLKVQPAELEDSGVYFCASSQAGATDTQYFGPGTRLTVL.

Here the CDR3 reads CASTGQSRGEQFF. CDR3 DNA: TGTGCCAGCACGGGACAGTCCCGGGGTGAGCAGTTCTTC. The chain carries TRBV6-5 and TRBJ2-1; 7 bases map to TRBD1. Germline trimming cut 7 bases from V and 9 bases from J; bases unmatched to any gene: 9. Germline V lookup: CDR1 MNHEY, CDR2 SVGAGI. This CDR3 has 13 residues.

The chain links TRBV28 to TRBJ2-7; 8 bases align to TRBD1. Losses at the gene ends were 5 bases for V and 5 bases for J; bases not matched to a gene: 11. CDR3 length: 15 amino acids. Germline V gene sequence: CDR1 MDHEN, CDR2 SYDVKM. The CDR3 spells CASSTSRDRRNEQYF. CDR3 in DNA: TGTGCCAGCAGTACCAGCCGGGACAGGAGAAACGAGCAGTACTTC.

This chain connects TRBV5-1 to TRBJ2-1; D might be TRBD1 or TRBD2, each matching 5 bases. The V gene's germline CDR1 is SGHRS and CDR2 YFSETQ. The CDR3 consists of 14 residues. Trimming took off 4 bases at V and 7 bases at J, with 15 bases between the two ends. This CDR3 reads CASSTGTLWNEQFF. The CDR3 DNA is TGCGCCAGCAGCACTGGGACCCTTTGGAATGAGCAGTTCTTC.

V and J are TRBV5-5 and TRBJ2-2; TRBD2 is a possible D gene (6 bases). V was cut by 4 bases and J by 1 base, with 20 bases left in between. There are 18 residues in the CDR3. In germline, CDR1 is SGHKS, CDR2 YYEKEE (reference sequence). CDR3 nucleotide sequence: TGTGCCAGCAGCCCCCACCCGTATAGCGGAATGAACACCGGGGAGCTGTTTTTT. Translated, it gives CASSPHPYSGMNTGELFF.

The chain joins TRBV7-9 to TRBJ2-1, with 7 bases that match TRBD2. Germline CDR1 SEHNR, CDR2 FQNEAQ (reference sequence). The CDR3 totals 13 residues. With V trimmed by 3 bases and J by 9 bases, 5 bases remained unmatched. This CDR3 reads CASSLAGGGEQFF. DNA for the CDR3: TGTGCCAGCAGCTTGGCAGGCGGGGGTGAGCAGTTCTTC. Full variable domain (rest looked up from reference TRBV7-9 and TRBJ2-1): DTGVSQNPRHKITKRGQNVTFRCDPISEHNRLYWYRQTLGQGPEFLTYFQNEAQLEKSRLLSDRFSAERPKGSFSTLEIQRTEQGDSAMYLCASSLAGGGEQFFGPGTRLTVL.

The chain employs TRBV11-2 and TRBJ2-2; D may be TRBD2 (5 bases). V lost 2 bases, J lost 5 bases, and 9 bases lay in between. This CDR3 comprises 14 residues. CDR1 SGHAT and CDR2 FQNNGV come from the germline V gene. The CDR3, as DNA: TGTGCCAGCAGCTTATGGGGAGTAACCGGGGAGCTGTTTTTT. Translating gives CASSLWGVTGELFF.

This clone was seen a single time. This chain uses TRBV11-2 with TRBJ2-7, with 8 nucleotides matching TRBD2. There are 15 residues in the CDR3. Germline CDR1 SGHAT, CDR2 FQNNGV. Unmatched junction bases numbered 8, after V lost 5 bases and J lost 2 bases. The CDR3 nucleotides read TGTGCCAGCAGCCTCAGCCGGGGGGGCCCCTACGAGCAGTACTTC. Translated: CASSLSRGGPYEQYF.

As for this clone: The identical CDR3 is also encoded by other nucleotide sequences in the sample. The chain joins TRBV5-1 to TRBJ2-3; 9 bases fit TRBD2. Germline CDR1 and CDR2: SGHRS and YFSETQ. The CDR3 extends over 15 amino acids. V dropped 2 bases and J dropped 2; count of bases not matched to a gene: 3. Here the CDR3 DNA reads TGCGCCAGCAGCTTTCTAGCGGGGATCACAGATACGCAGTATTTT. It codes for CASSFLAGITDTQYF.

V gene TRBV5-1 combines with J gene TRBJ2-2; 7 bases fit TRBD1. V lost 0 bases, J lost 5 bases, and 19 bases stayed unmatched. CDR1 SGHRS and CDR2 YFSETQ come from the germline V gene. The CDR3 runs 20 residues. CDR3 nucleotides: TGCGCCAGCAGCTTGGATTTTAACAGGGGCCTCGGGGCCGGTACCGGGGAGCTGTTTTTT. Translating gives CASSLDFNRGLGAGTGELFF. Full variable domain (rest looked up from reference TRBV5-1 and TRBJ2-2): KAGVTQTPRYLIKTRGQQVTLSCSPISGHRSVSWYQQTPGQGLQFLFEYFSETQRNKGNFPGRFSGRQFSNSRSEMNVSTLELGDSALYLCASSLDFNRGLGAGTGELFFGEGSRLTVL.

This clone was recorded only once. This chain joins TRBV7-9 and TRBJ2-3; TRBD2 matches 8 bases. The junction had 8 bases not matched to a gene; V was cut back by 4 bases and J by 2 bases. This CDR3 comprises 16 residues. From germline, CDR1 is SEHNR and CDR2 FQNEAQ (reference sequence). DNA for the CDR3: TGTGCCAGCAGCTACCCGGGGGGGAATCACACAGATACGCAGTATTTT. It is translated as CASSYPGGNHTDTQYF.

The chain employs TRBV2 and TRBJ2-5, with no clear D. The CDR3 totals 14 residues. V gave up 3 bases and J gave up 3 bases, with 11 bases separating them. Per the germline V gene, CDR1 is SNHLY and CDR2 is FYNNEI. The DNA of the CDR3 is TGTGCCAGCAGTGACAGTGATGTCAAAGAGACCCAGTACTTC. Protein: CASSDSDVKETQYF.

This clone was counted once. This CDR3 is also generated by other DNA sequences in the sample. The chain recombines TRBV5-1 with TRBJ2-5; the D gene is possibly TRBD1 (6 bases). The CDR3 totals 14 residues. The V gene's germline CDR1 is SGHRS and CDR2 YFSETQ. V was cut by 0 bases and J by 4 bases, with 10 bases left in between. CDR3 protein: CASSLVSGVETQYF. The CDR3 DNA reads TGCGCCAGCAGCTTGGTGTCAGGGGTAGAGACCCAGTACTTC.

As to this clone: The same CDR3 can be traced to other DNA sequences in this sample. The chain combines TRBV28 with TRBJ2-1; D is undetermined. CDR3 length equals 12 residues. V was shortened by 2 bases and J by 5 bases, with 4 bases between the two germline ends. The germline V gene encodes CDR1 MDHEN and CDR2 SYDVKM. CDR3 sequence reads: CASSLRDNEQFF. Written as DNA, the CDR3 is TGTGCCAGCAGTTTACGCGACAATGAGCAGTTCTTC.

The chain has TRBV2 and TRBJ1-2; D unresolved. This CDR3 comprises 12 residues. Germline loops: CDR1 SNHLY, CDR2 FYNNEI. V was cut by 7 bases and J by 0 bases, with 6 bases left in between. CDR3 in amino acids: CASKLANYGYTF. The CDR3 nucleotides read TGTGCCAGCAAATTAGCTAACTATGGCTACACCTTC.

The chain couples TRBV29-1 to TRBJ2-2; 12 bases are shared with TRBD2. The V gene's germline CDR1 is SQVTM and CDR2 ANQGSEA. The CDR3 totals 14 residues. V shed 7 bases, J shed 6 bases, and the junction held 6 bases outside the gene matches. Here the CDR3 reads CSAQGLAGPGELFF. The DNA for the CDR3 is TGCAGCGCCCAGGGACTAGCGGGCCCCGGGGAGCTGTTTTTT.

Comments on this clone: The same CDR3 is also encoded by other DNA sequences in this sample. The chain carries TRBV7-9 and TRBJ1-2, with D uncertain. The V end lost 1 base, the J end lost 5 bases, and 5 bases lay between the germline ends. The CDR3 length is 12 residues. From germline, CDR1 is SEHNR and CDR2 FQNEAQ (reference sequence). The CDR3 nucleotides are TGTGCCAGCAGCTTAGTCAGTTATGGCTACACCTTC. It is translated as CASSLVSYGYTF.

V and J are TRBV6-4 and TRBJ2-1; 7 positions agree with TRBD1. Germline V gene lookup returns CDR1 MRHNA and CDR2 SNTAGT. The CDR3 has 15 residues. V was clipped by 0 bases and J by 12 bases; unmatched bases: 11. The chain's CDR3 is CASSDSTGLNRGQFF. In DNA, the CDR3 is TGTGCCAGCAGTGACTCCACCGGGCTTAACAGGGGGCAGTTCTTC.

This chain connects TRBV11-3 to TRBJ2-3; no clear D gene. Germline loops: CDR1 SGHNT, CDR2 YENEEA. The ends were cut back, 5 bases at V and 2 bases at J, with 5 bases in the middle. CDR3 size: 12 residues. The CDR3 loop is CASSGPTDTQYF. The CDR3 nucleotides are TGTGCCAGCAGCGGCCCCACAGATACGCAGTATTTT.

V and J are TRBV2 and TRBJ2-2, with D perhaps matching TRBD2 (5 bases). Germline V lookup: CDR1 SNHLY, CDR2 FYNNEI. The CDR3 is 14 amino acids. Between the trimmed V and J ends, which lost 3 bases and 5 bases, there was a span of 10 bases. Here the CDR3 DNA reads TGTGCCAGCAGTGATAGGAGGAGGACCGGGGAGCTGTTTTTT. It encodes CASSDRRRTGELFF.

The rearrangement uses TRBV5-1 and TRBJ2-2; 8 nucleotides line up with TRBD1. CDR3 length: 15 residues. The V gene end was trimmed by 0 bases and the J gene end by 7 bases; junction bases not matched to a gene: 5. CDR1 is SGHRS and CDR2 is YFSETQ in the germline V gene. The CDR3 region is CASSLGGTGGGELFF. The CDR3 DNA reads TGCGCCAGCAGCTTGGGAGGGACAGGAGGCGGGGAGCTGTTTTTT.

The genes are TRBV5-4 and TRBJ2-4; weak D call: TRBD1 (6 bases). The CDR3 is 16 residues long. Trimming shortened V by 4 bases and J by 0 bases, and 14 bases separated the two germline ends. The V gene's germline CDR1 is SGHNT and CDR2 YYREEE (reference sequence). CDR3 amino acids: CASSLGQTLAKNIQYF. CDR3 nucleotide sequence: TGTGCCAGCAGCCTCGGACAGACCTTAGCCAAAAACATTCAGTACTTC.

The chain carries TRBV7-3 and TRBJ2-3; maybe TRBD1 (6 bases). The V end was cut by 8 bases, the J end by 1 base, with 19 bases between. The germline CDR1 and CDR2 sequences are SGHTA and FQGTGA. The length of the CDR3 is 16 residues. CDR3 DNA sequence: TGTGCCAGCGCCTGGGCCGGGACAATGGGCACAGATACGCAGTATTTT. Translated: CASAWAGTMGTDTQYF.

Here the CDR3 DNA reads TGTGCCAGTAGCGAAGGGCCCTATGAGCGTCGTCTCTCCTACAATGAGCAGTTCTTC. Translated: CASSEGPYERRLSYNEQFF. The chain uses TRBV19 and TRBJ2-1; D is unclear. Germline loops: CDR1 LNHDA, CDR2 SQIVND (reference sequence). V was cut by 6 bases and J by 0 bases, with 24 bases left in between. The CDR3 runs 19 residues.

The chain uses TRBV5-1 and TRBJ2-7; the D is unclear. CDR3 size: 13 residues. Per the germline V gene, CDR1 is SGHRS and CDR2 is YFSETQ. Deletions cut 3 bases from V and 2 bases from J, with 9 bases between. Written as DNA, the CDR3 is TGCGCCAGCAGCTCCCTGGGTACCTACGAGCAGTACTTC. Translation gives CASSSLGTYEQYF.

The J gene is TRBJ2-5, the V gene TRBV5-1; TRBD1 matches at 8 bases. Germline CDR1 and CDR2: SGHRS and YFSETQ. The V gene end was trimmed by 0 bases and the J gene end by 5 bases; junction bases not matched to a gene: 9. The CDR3 is 16 amino acids. The CDR3 loop is CASSLAPRGPEETQYF. In nucleotides, the CDR3 is TGCGCCAGCAGCTTGGCTCCCAGGGGGCCTGAGGAGACCCAGTACTTC.

The rearrangement links TRBV5-1 to TRBJ2-7, with TRBD1 identical over 7 bases. The germline V gene has CDR1 SGHRS and CDR2 YFSETQ. The CDR3 length is 15 residues. Trimming took 0 bases from V and 0 from J; bases not matched to a gene: 3. CDR3: CASSLAKGASYEQYF. The CDR3 nucleotides read TGCGCCAGCAGCTTGGCAAAGGGGGCCTCCTACGAGCAGTACTTC.

J is TRBJ2-7 and V is TRBV28, with D hard to call. The CDR3 has 13 amino acids. Germline CDR1 is MDHEN and CDR2 is SYDVKM. Trimming took off 5 bases at V and 10 bases at J, with 18 bases between the two ends. CDR3 coding DNA: TGTGCCAGCAGTATACCCCGCCCCAACCCCCAGTACTTC. This encodes CASSIPRPNPQYF.